The subject of this entry is one T cell receptor (beta chain). The antigen remains unidentified. Between the trimmed V and J ends, which lost 10 bases and 5 bases, there was a span of 11 bases. Germline lookup yields CDR1 MNHEY and CDR2 SMNVEV (reference sequence). The CDR3 is 11 amino acids. Via MiXCR, TCRdb re-called the reads, giving one row per CDR3 protein. The profile shows around 900,000 distinct CDR3 sequences, approximately 30% of them singletons. The sample is drawn from a study of T cell repertoires in cytomegalovirus infection. Overall study context: Public TCR beta signatures marked donors with CMV infection and the matching HLA. Study findings and constraints: What dominated the ex vivo response were HLA-C-restricted CMV-specific TCR beta clonotypes.

The starting material was cultured CD8+ T cells from PBMCs, obtained from culture after CMV antigen stimulation. The V and J genes are TRBV27 and TRBJ2-5; D is undetermined. The clonotype was recovered from a human donor in good health (CMV status not recorded). Some clones in this sample may be carry-over from other donors' samples. The CDR3 region is CATKSVETQYF. The CDR3 region has the DNA TGTGCCACGAAGTCAGTTGAGACCCAGTACTTC.